This T cell receptor beta chain was found in a study of beta chain features in type 1 diabetes. Overall study context: Similarity in age, gender and cell yields was seen between patients and healthy donors.

CDR3 length: 14 amino acids. Per germline, CDR1 SGDLS and CDR2 YYNGEE. V was pared by 2 bases and J by 5 bases, with 13 bases between. All of the isolated RNA was reverse transcribed, so expressed TCRB transcripts were sequenced. This table comes from immunoSEQ multiplex PCR, and its TCRdb copy is limited to in-frame clones, with some not included. The sample yields 300,000 or so clones, over 7% seen once. This clone was counted at least ten times. What it binds is unknown. Sorted cells reached over 98% purity in every population. Study outcomes and limitations: In type 1 diabetes patients, VDJ junctions had fewer insertions; deletions at these junctions were more frequent. Among patients, naive, central memory and Treg TCRB repertoires appeared more similar than among healthy donors. Patients with Type 1 diabetes showed moderately but significantly shorter TCRB CDR3s in all four CD4+ subsets.

The sample was central memory CD4+ T cells from blood. The chain uses TRBV9 and TRBJ1-1; D gene ambiguous. The TCR was taken from a man aged 30 to 45 with type 1 diabetes. CDR3 in amino acids: CASSVIGEATEAFF. CDR3 coding DNA: TGTGCCAGCAGCGTCATCGGGGAAGCTACTGAAGCTTTCTTT.